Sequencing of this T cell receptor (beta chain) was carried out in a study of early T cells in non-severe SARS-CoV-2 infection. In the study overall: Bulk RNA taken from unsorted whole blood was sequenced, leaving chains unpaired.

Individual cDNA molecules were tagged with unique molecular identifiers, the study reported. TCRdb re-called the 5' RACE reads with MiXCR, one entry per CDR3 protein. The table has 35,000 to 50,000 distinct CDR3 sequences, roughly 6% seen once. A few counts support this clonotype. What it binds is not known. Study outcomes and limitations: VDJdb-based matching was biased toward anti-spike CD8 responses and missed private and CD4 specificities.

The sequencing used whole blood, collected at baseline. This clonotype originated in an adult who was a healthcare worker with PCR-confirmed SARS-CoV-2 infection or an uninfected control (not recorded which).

CDR3: CASSVRQGNNSPLHF. The CDR3 DNA reads as TGTGCCAGCAGCGTCAGACAGGGTAATAATTCACCCCTCCACTTT. The chain has TRBV7-9 and TRBJ1-6, with TRBD1 identical over 7 bases. V was clipped by 5 bases and J by 5 bases; unmatched bases: 6. CDR1 and CDR2 from the germline V gene are SEHNR and FQNEAQ (reference sequence). This CDR3 has 15 residues.